The 14 T cell receptor beta chains below were found in one sample sequenced in a study of shared clonotypes between healthy human individuals. Clones were sequenced by immunoSEQ multiplex PCR, and TCRdb holds only the in-frame ones, with some missing. This table holds 500,000 or so clones, roughly 95% found once. What was sequenced was naive CD4+ T cells sorted from blood. The subset was: CD45RA+ positively selected. The receptors derive from a woman in her 30s in good health.

The chain joins TRBV5-1 to TRBJ2-3; 8 bases map to TRBD1. The J segment lost 4 bases and the V segment lost 4 bases, leaving 8 bases of the junction unmatched. The CDR3 has 15 amino acids. Per germline, CDR1 SGHRS and CDR2 YFSETQ. The CDR3 sequence: CASSRDGQGPDTQYF. In nucleotides, the CDR3 is TGCGCCAGCAGCCGAGACGGACAGGGACCAGATACGCAGTATTTT.

The chain carries TRBV6-1 and TRBJ1-1; D might be TRBD1 (5 bases). The germline V gene has CDR1 MNHNS and CDR2 SASEGT. CDR3 length equals 16 residues. V lost 2 bases, J lost 1 base, and 14 bases lay in between. In nucleotides, the CDR3 is TGTGCCAGCAGTGAACTGGAAAGGGGACGGAACACTGAAGCTTTCTTT. Translating gives CASSELERGRNTEAFF.

This chain joins TRBV5-1 and TRBJ2-1; 8 bases are shared with TRBD2. Unmatched junction bases numbered 10, after V lost 2 bases and J lost 9 bases. This CDR3 spans 15 amino acids. In germline, CDR1 is SGHRS, CDR2 YFSETQ. Here the CDR3 reads CASSLAGRAGIEQFF. CDR3 bases: TGCGCCAGCAGCTTAGCCGGGAGGGCCGGGATTGAGCAGTTCTTC.

The V gene is TRBV28, the J gene TRBJ1-1; possible D gene TRBD1, 5 bases. The V gene lost 5 bases and the J gene lost 4 bases, with 20 bases spanning the gap. CDR1 is MDHEN and CDR2 is SYDVKM in the germline V gene. The CDR3 sequence is 16 residues long. The CDR3 protein is CASSGVEGRSGTEAFF. The CDR3 region has the DNA TGTGCCAGCAGTGGGGTGGAGGGGAGGTCCGGCACTGAAGCTTTCTTT.

This sequence joins TRBV30 and TRBJ2-7, with 9 bases identical to TRBD2. Germline V gene lookup returns CDR1 GTSNPN and CDR2 SVGIG (reference sequence). CDR3 length: 18 residues. With V trimmed by 0 bases and J by 1 base, 13 bases remained unmatched. CDR3 coding DNA: TGTGCCTGGAGTGTCACCCTCATTAGCGGGAGAGGGTCCTACGAGCAGTACTTC. This translates into CAWSVTLISGRGSYEQYF. The full variable domain, its missing parts supplied by reference TRBV30 and TRBJ2-7, is SQTIHQWPATLVQPVGSPLSLECTVEGTSNPNLYWYRQAAGRGLQLLFYSVGIGQISSEVPQNLSASRPQDRQFILSSKKLLLSDSGFYLCAWSVTLISGRGSYEQYFGPGTRLTVT.

As DNA, the CDR3 is TGTGCCAGCAGTCCAAGGCCGAGCTCCTACGAGCAGTACTTC. Protein product: CASSPRPSSYEQYF. The gene calls are TRBV25-1 and TRBJ2-7; unclear D gene. Per germline, CDR1 MGHDK and CDR2 SYGVNS. This CDR3 has 14 amino acids. Deletions cut 5 bases from V and 0 bases from J, with 11 bases between.

This clone occurred once. This chain's CDR3 is CATSAGGAGEKLFF. The CDR3, as DNA: TGTGCCACCAGCGCGGGGGGGGCGGGTGAAAAACTGTTTTTT. The gene calls are TRBV15 and TRBJ1-4; TRBD1 is a possible D gene (6 bases). Trimming cost V 5 bases and J 7 bases, with 14 bases left between them. Germline V gives CDR1 LNHNV, CDR2 YYDKDF (reference sequence). This CDR3 has 14 residues. Drawing the rest from reference TRBV15 and TRBJ1-4, the complete variable domain is DAMVIQNPRYQVTQFGKPVTLSCSQTLNHNVMYWYQQKSSQAPKLLFHYYDKDFNNEADTPDNFQSRRPNTSFCFLDIRSPGLGDTAMYLCATSAGGAGEKLFFGSGTQLSVL.

This clone was counted between two and nine times. The chain has TRBV25-1 and TRBJ2-7; 7 nucleotides match TRBD2. The CDR3 has 13 residues. V shed 5 bases, J shed 2 bases, and the junction held 3 bases outside the gene matches. Germline loops: CDR1 MGHDK, CDR2 SYGVNS. CDR3 in amino acids: CASSRAGTYEQYF. The CDR3 DNA sequence: TGTGCCAGCAGTCGAGCGGGGACCTACGAGCAGTACTTC.

This chain links TRBV2 with TRBJ1-5; 10 bases match TRBD1. The germline V gene encodes CDR1 SNHLY and CDR2 FYNNEI. The CDR3 has 15 amino acids. The trim removed 4 bases at V and 4 bases at J, leaving 4 bases unmatched. The CDR3, as DNA: TGTGCCAGCAGTGTGGAGGGACAGGGGAATCAGCCCCAGCATTTT. Translated, it gives CASSVEGQGNQPQHF.

The chain links TRBV5-4 to TRBJ2-7; a weak D match, TRBD1 (5 bases). This CDR3 has 14 residues. Germline loops: CDR1 SGHNT, CDR2 YYREEE (reference sequence). V dropped 4 bases and J dropped 2 bases, with 13 bases sitting between them. The CDR3 nucleotides are TGTGCCAGCAGCACCGACAGCGTAGCCTACGAGCAGTACTTC. This codes for CASSTDSVAYEQYF. The full variable domain, rest sourced from reference TRBV5-4 and TRBJ2-7, is ETGVTQSPTHLIKTRGQQVTLRCSSQSGHNTVSWYQQALGQGPQFIFQYYREEENGRGNFPPRFSGLQFPNYSSELNVNALELDDSALYLCASSTDSVAYEQYFGPGTRLTVT.

V and J are TRBV19 and TRBJ2-1; 8 positions match TRBD1. The CDR3 is 17 amino acids. CDR1 and CDR2 from the germline V gene are LNHDA and SQIVND (reference sequence). Trimming took 4 bases from V and 2 from J; bases not matched to a gene: 10. CDR3 loop: CASSSPPDRVTYNEQFF. In DNA form, the CDR3 reads TGTGCCAGTAGTAGTCCACCGGACAGGGTAACCTACAATGAGCAGTTCTTC.

The chain couples TRBV13 to TRBJ2-7; 9 nucleotides agree with TRBD1. This CDR3 is built from 14 residues. Per the germline V gene, CDR1 is PRHDT and CDR2 is FYEKMQ (reference sequence). V lost 5 bases to trimming and J lost 6 bases; unmatched junction nucleotides: 8. The CDR3 loop is CASSAGTGRSEQYF. The CDR3 region has the DNA TGTGCCAGCAGCGCCGGGACAGGGAGAAGCGAGCAGTACTTC.

J is TRBJ2-1 and V is TRBV7-2, with D perhaps being TRBD1 or TRBD2 (5 bases each). Germline V CDR1 and CDR2: SGHTA, FQGNSA. V was shortened by 4 bases and J by 7 bases, with 20 bases between the two germline ends. This CDR3 region has 16 residues. CDR3 in DNA: TGTGCCAGCAGCTCGCGGTTTTGGCTGGGGGATAATGAGCAGTTCTTC. It is translated as CASSSRFWLGDNEQFF.

The chain employs TRBV7-9 and TRBJ2-5; no firm D call. Judging by the DNA end, TRBJ2-7 fits better; the J call may be wrong. The CDR3 consists of 16 residues. CDR1 and CDR2 (germline): SEHNR, FQNEAQ (reference sequence). This CDR3 reads CASSLKSSFGSYEQYF. The CDR3 DNA is TGTGCCAGCAGCTTAAAGTCCTCGTTTGGTTCCTACGAGCAGTACTTC.